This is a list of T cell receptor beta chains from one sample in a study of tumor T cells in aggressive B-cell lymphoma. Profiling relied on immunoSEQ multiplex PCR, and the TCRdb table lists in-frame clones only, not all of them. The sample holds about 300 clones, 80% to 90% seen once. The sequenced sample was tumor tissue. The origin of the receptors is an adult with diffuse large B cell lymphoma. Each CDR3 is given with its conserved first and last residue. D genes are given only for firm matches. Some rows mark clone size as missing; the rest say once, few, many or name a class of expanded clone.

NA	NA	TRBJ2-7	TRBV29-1	TGCAGCGTTAAACAGGGTTCCTCCTACGAGCAGTACTTC	CSVKQGSSYEQYF
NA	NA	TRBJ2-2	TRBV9	TGTGCCAGCAGCGTTACTAGCCGTTACACCGGGGAGCTGTTTTTT	CASSVTSRYTGELFF
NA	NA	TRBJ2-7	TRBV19	TGTGCCAGTAGTATAGTTGGGACTTCCTACGAGCAGTACTTC	CASSIVGTSYEQYF
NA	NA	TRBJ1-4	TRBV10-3	TGTGCCTGTGGGGGCCGCGGAACCTCTAATGAAAAACTGTTTTTT	CACGGRGTSNEKLFF
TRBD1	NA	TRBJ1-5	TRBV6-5	TGTGCCAGCAGTTACGGGGGACAGGGGCTCAATCAGCCCCAGCATTTT	CASSYGGQGLNQPQHF
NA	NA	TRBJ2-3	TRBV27	TGTGCCAGCAGTTTACTAGCCACAGATACGCAGTATTTT	CASSLLATDTQYF
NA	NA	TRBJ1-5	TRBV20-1	TGCAGTGCTCTTAGAAGTCAGCCCCAGCATTTT	CSALRSQPQHF
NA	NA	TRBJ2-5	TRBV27	TGTGCCAGCAGTCAAGAAGGCCGATATCAGGGGACCCAGTACTTC	CASSQEGRYQGTQYF
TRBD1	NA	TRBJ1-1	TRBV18	TGTGCCAGCGGGAAGGACAGGGGGCGAGCTGAAGCTTTCTTT	CASGKDRGRAEAFF
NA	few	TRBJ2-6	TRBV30	TGTGCCTGGATCTCCCACGTCCTGACTTTC	CAWISHVLTF
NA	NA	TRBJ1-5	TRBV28	TGTGCCAGTACCCCAATGCGTCAGCCCCAGCATTTT	CASTPMRQPQHF
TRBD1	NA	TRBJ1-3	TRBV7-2	TGTGCCAGCAGCCACGGGACAGGGTCCTCTGGAAACACCATATATTTT	CASSHGTGSSGNTIYF
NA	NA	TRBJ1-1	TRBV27	TGTGCCAGCAGTTTGGGGGCATCGGCTTTCTTT	CASSLGASAFF
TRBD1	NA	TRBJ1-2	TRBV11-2	TGTGCCAGCAGCCCCTCCCCAGGGGGCAATGGCTACACCTTC	CASSPSPGGNGYTF
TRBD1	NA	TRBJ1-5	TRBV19	TGTGCCAGTAAGTGGGACAGGGATTTTAATCAGCCCCAGCATTTT	CASKWDRDFNQPQHF
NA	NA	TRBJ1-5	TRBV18	TGTACCAGCTCTCCCCCTCTACTGACAGATAGCAATCAGCCCCAGCATTTT	CTSSPPLLTDSNQPQHF
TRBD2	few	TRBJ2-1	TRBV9	TGTGCCAGCAGCGTAGGACTAGCGGGAGGGCATGAGCAGTTCTTC	CASSVGLAGGHEQFF
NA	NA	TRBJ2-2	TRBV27	TGTGCCAGCAGTTTAAGTCCTCCCCCGCGGGGGGAGCTGTTTTTT	CASSLSPPPRGELFF
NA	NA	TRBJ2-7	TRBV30	TGTGCCTGGAGTGTAAATCCGGAGGAGCAGTACTTC	CAWSVNPEEQYF
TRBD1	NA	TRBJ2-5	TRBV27	TGTGCCAGCAGTTCACACGGACAGGGGGCGTCATACTTC	CASSSHGQGASYF
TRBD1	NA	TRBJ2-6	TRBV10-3	TGTGCCATCAGTGAGCGGGGACAGGGGGTCTCTGGGGCCAACGTCCTGACTTTC	CAISERGQGVSGANVLTF
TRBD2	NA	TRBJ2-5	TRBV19	TGTGCCACACGCCGGACTAGCGGGAGTTACGGCGGCGGGTACTTC	CATRRTSGSYGGGYF
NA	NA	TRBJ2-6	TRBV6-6	TGTGCCAGCATCTTGAGTTCAGGGACTGGGGCCAACGTCCTGACTTTC	CASILSSGTGANVLTF
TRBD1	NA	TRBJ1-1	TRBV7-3	TGTGCCAGCTCGTGGACAGGTCTGAACACTGAAGCTTTCTTT	CASSWTGLNTEAFF
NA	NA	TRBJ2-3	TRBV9	TGTGCCAGCAGCCTAACTGGCGGGAGCACAGATACGCAGTATTTT	CASSLTGGSTDTQYF
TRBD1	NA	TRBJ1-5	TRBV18	TGTGCCAGCTCACCAAGACAGGGGGAATCCAATCAGCCCCAGCATTTT	CASSPRQGESNQPQHF
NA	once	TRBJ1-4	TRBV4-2	TGTGCCAGCAGCCAAGTGTGGGGCTTCCATGAAAAACTGTTTTTT	CASSQVWGFHEKLFF
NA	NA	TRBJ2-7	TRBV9	TGTGCCAGCGGGACTGGAGGGGGCTTGTATCACTACGAGCAGTACTTC	CASGTGGGLYHYEQYF
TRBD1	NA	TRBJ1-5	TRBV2	TGTGCCAGCAGTCAACAGGGGGCCGGGAATCAGCCCCAGCATTTT	CASSQQGAGNQPQHF
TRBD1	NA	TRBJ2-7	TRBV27	TGTGCCAGCAGGCCGTCCGGGACAGCACCCTACGAGCAGTACTTC	CASRPSGTAPYEQYF
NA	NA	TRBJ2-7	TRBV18	TGTGCCAGCTCACCACGGTCCGAGACTGGAGACGAGCAGTACTTC	CASSPRSETGDEQYF
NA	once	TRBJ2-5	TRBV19	TGTGCCAGTAGTGCAGGGATACAAGAGACCCAGTACTTC	CASSAGIQETQYF
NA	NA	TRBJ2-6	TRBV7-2	TGTGCCAGCAGCGGACAAAGTCGGGCCAACGTCCTGACTTTC	CASSGQSRANVLTF
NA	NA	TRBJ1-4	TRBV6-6	TGTGCCAGCAGGACATGGAATGAAAAACTGTTTTTT	CASRTWNEKLFF